These T cell receptor beta chains were read from a single sample in a study of blood T cell repertoires in COVID-19. Sequencing used immunoSEQ multiplex PCR; TCRdb keeps in-frame clones, though not all of them. Altogether more than 100,000 clones are present, more than 80% being singletons, with the ten largest covering almost 4.5%. Sequenced sample: peripheral blood. These receptor sequences come from a man aged 35-49 years with acute or convalescent COVID-19. The CDR3 runs from the conserved cysteine through the conserved F or W. A D gene is named only where the DNA matches it firmly. Clone sizes are given selectively: once, few, many, or a class where the clone is expanded.

NA,TRBJ2-3,NA,TRBV4-1,CASSQLPLTDTQYF,TGCGCCAGCAGCCAACTCCCCCTCACAGATACGCAGTATTTT
NA,TRBJ2-1,NA,TRBV3-1/TRBV3-2,CASSQDTNNEQFF,TGTGCCAGCAGCCAAGATACTAACAATGAGCAGTTCTTC
NA,TRBJ2-7,NA,TRBV2,CASSLDSYEQYF,TGTGCCAGCAGTTTGGACAGCTACGAGCAGTACTTC
NA,TRBJ1-1,NA,TRBV19,CASSIPSRAEAFF,TGTGCCAGTAGTATACCATCCCGGGCTGAAGCTTTCTTT
TRBD1,TRBJ2-3,few,TRBV11-3,CASSSDRVGADTQYF,TGTGCCAGCAGCTCCGACAGGGTAGGCGCAGATACGCAGTATTTT
NA,TRBJ1-5,NA,TRBV15,CATSHRDSQPQHF,TGTGCCACCAGCCACAGAGATAGTCAGCCCCAGCATTTT
NA,TRBJ1-1,NA,TRBV30,CATPGEGNTEAFF,TGTGCTACCCCCGGGGAGGGGAACACTGAAGCTTTCTTT
TRBD1,TRBJ2-3,NA,TRBV23-1,CASTVTGKSSDTQYF,TGCGCCAGCACCGTGACAGGGAAAAGCTCAGATACGCAGTATTTT
NA,TRBJ1-4,once,TRBV19,CASSIPGRMGEKLFF,TGTGCCAGTAGTATCCCTGGGAGGATGGGTGAAAAACTGTTTTTT
TRBD1,TRBJ1-1,NA,TRBV7-8,CASSLLGQGAWNTEAFF,TGTGCCAGCAGCTTATTGGGACAGGGGGCTTGGAACACTGAAGCTTTCTTT
NA,TRBJ1-5,few,TRBV12-3/TRBV12-4,CASSRSQQGPQHF,TGTGCCAGCAGTCGTTCACAACAGGGGCCCCAGCATTTT
NA,TRBJ1-6,NA,TRBV5-5,CASTPERVISISPLHF,TGTGCCAGCACCCCTGAGAGGGTAATTTCTATTTCACCCCTCCACTTT
NA,TRBJ2-2,NA,TRBV24-1,CATSDLPGQNTGELFF,TGTGCCACCAGTGATTTGCCAGGCCAAAACACCGGGGAGCTGTTTTTT
TRBD2,TRBJ2-7,NA,TRBV3-1/TRBV3-2,CASSLSAIGTRHYEQYF,TGTGCCAGCAGCCTTTCTGCCATTGGGACTAGGCATTACGAGCAGTACTTC
TRBD1,TRBJ1-4,few,TRBV6-6,CASSPPGQDRKLFF,TGTGCCAGCAGTCCTCCGGGACAGGACAGAAAACTGTTTTTT
TRBD2,TRBJ2-1,NA,TRBV2,CASSAAGGIYNEQFF,TGTGCCAGCAGTGCGGCGGGAGGAATATACAATGAGCAGTTCTTC
NA,TRBJ2-7,NA,TRBV7-2,CASSTPGRGFNEQYF,TGTGCCAGCAGCACCCCCGGCCGGGGGTTCAACGAGCAGTACTTC
NA,TRBJ1-1,NA,TRBV9,CASSVTWGDTEAFF,TGTGCCAGCAGCGTAACCTGGGGCGATACTGAAGCTTTCTTT
NA,TRBJ1-4,NA,TRBV4-2,CASSLDPGTTNEKLFF,TGTGCCAGCAGCTTGGACCCAGGGACAACTAATGAAAAACTGTTTTTT
TRBD2,TRBJ2-1,NA,TRBV27,CASSLSGGAPNEQFF,TGTGCCAGCAGTTTGTCCGGGGGGGCCCCCAATGAGCAGTTCTTC
TRBD1,TRBJ1-1,NA,TRBV6-5,CASDRGGNTEAFF,TGTGCCAGCGACAGGGGGGGGAACACTGAAGCTTTCTTT
NA,TRBJ1-5,NA,TRBV5-8,CASSYERDQPQHF,TGTGCCAGCAGCTACGAGCGCGATCAGCCCCAGCATTTT
NA,TRBJ1-6,NA,TRBV27,CASKSIAGPINSPLHF,TGTGCCAGCAAATCTATTGCGGGACCCATCAATTCACCCCTCCACTTT
NA,TRBJ2-1,NA,TRBV3-1/TRBV3-2,CASSPTRNSYNEQFF,TGTGCCAGCAGCCCTACTAGGAATTCCTACAATGAGCAGTTCTTC
TRBD1,TRBJ1-2,NA,TRBV11-2,CASSLRQGSGYTF,TGTGCCAGCAGCTTACGACAGGGGAGCGGCTACACCTTC
NA,TRBJ1-5,once,TRBV6-6,CASRPPQGYSNQPQHF,TGTGCCAGCAGACCCCCCCAGGGGTATAGCAATCAGCCCCAGCATTTT
TRBD1,TRBJ1-3,NA,TRBV5-1,CASSSGTGQFPFSGNTIYF,TGCGCCAGCAGCTCCGGGACAGGGCAATTCCCCTTCTCTGGAAACACCATATATTTT
NA,TRBJ2-7,NA,TRBV5-4,CASSFPRGNEQYF,TGTGCCAGCAGCTTCCCACGAGGGAACGAGCAGTACTTC
TRBD2,TRBJ2-3,once,TRBV5-6,CASSLGTSGTDTQYF,TGTGCCAGCAGCTTGGGTACTAGCGGCACAGATACGCAGTATTTT